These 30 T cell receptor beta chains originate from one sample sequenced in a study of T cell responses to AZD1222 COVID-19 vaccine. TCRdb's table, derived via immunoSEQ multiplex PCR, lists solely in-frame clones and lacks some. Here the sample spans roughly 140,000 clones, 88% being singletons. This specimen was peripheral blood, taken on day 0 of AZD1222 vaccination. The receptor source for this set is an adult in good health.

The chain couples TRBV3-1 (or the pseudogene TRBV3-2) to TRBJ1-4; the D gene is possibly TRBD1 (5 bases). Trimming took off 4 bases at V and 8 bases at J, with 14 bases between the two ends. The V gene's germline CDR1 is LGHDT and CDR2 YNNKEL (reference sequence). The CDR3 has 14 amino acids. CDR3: CASSPPAGDEKLFF. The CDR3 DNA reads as TGTGCCAGCAGCCCCCCGGCTGGGGACGAAAAACTGTTTTTT.

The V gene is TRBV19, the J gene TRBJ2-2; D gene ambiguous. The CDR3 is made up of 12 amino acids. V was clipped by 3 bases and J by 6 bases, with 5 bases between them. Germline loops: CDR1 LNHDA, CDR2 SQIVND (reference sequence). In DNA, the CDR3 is TGTGCCAGTAGTATCCCCGCCGGGGAGCTGTTTTTT. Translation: CASSIPAGELFF.

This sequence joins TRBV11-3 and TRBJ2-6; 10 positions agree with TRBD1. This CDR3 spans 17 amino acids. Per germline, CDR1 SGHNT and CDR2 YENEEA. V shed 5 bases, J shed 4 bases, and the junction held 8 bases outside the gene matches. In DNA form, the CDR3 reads TGTGCCAGCAGCCATGGACAGGGGGTGTGGGGGGCCAACGTCCTGACTTTC. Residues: CASSHGQGVWGANVLTF.

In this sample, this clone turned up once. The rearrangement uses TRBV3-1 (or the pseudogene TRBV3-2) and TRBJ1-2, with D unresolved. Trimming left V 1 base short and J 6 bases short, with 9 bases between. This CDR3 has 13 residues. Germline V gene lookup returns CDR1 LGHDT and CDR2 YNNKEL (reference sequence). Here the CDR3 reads CASSQVKGNGYTF. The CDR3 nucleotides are TGTGCCAGCAGCCAAGTAAAAGGGAATGGCTACACCTTC.

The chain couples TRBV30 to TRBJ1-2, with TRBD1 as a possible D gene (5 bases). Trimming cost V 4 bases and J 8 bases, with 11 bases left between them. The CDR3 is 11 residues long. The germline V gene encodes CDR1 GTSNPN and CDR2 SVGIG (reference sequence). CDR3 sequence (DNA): TGTGCCTGGAACTCGTACAGGGGCTACACCTTC. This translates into CAWNSYRGYTF.

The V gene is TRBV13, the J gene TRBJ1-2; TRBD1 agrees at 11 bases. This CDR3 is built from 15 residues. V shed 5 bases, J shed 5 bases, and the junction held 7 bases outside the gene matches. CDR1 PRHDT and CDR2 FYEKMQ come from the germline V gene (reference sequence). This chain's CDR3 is CASSTRTGGGYGYTF. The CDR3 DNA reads TGTGCCAGCAGCACCCGGACAGGGGGCGGTTATGGCTACACCTTC.

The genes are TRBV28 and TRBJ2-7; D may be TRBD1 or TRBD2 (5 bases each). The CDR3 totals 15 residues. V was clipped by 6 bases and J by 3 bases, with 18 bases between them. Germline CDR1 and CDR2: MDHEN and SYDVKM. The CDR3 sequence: CASSHKVGRIYEQYF. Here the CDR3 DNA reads TGTGCCAGCAGCCATAAAGTGGGACGGATCTACGAGCAGTACTTC.

This chain's CDR3 is CASVRDYGYTF. The CDR3 region has the DNA TGTGCCAGCGTCAGGGACTATGGCTACACCTTC. This chain links TRBV6-5 with TRBJ1-2, with D maybe TRBD1 (5 bases). Germline V CDR1 and CDR2: MNHEY, SVGAGI. Trimming cost V 8 bases and J 3 bases, with 7 bases left between them. This CDR3 has 11 residues.

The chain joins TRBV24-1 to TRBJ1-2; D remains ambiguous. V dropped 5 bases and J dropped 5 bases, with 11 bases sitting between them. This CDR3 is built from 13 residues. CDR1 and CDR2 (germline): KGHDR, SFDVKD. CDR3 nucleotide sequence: TGTGCCACCAGTGGCGGTTACGCATATGGCTACACCTTC. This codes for CATSGGYAYGYTF.

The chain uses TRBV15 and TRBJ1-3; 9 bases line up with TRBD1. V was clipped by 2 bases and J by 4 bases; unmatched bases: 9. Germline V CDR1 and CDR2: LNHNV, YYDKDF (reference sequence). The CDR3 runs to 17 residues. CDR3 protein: CATSRYGQGMAGNTIYF. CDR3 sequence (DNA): TGTGCCACCAGCAGATACGGACAGGGGATGGCAGGAAACACCATATATTTT.

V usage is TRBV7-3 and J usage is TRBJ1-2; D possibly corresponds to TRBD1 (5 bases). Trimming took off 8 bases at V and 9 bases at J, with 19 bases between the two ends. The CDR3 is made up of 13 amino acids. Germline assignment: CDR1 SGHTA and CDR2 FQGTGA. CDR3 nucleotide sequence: TGTGCCAGCGGGTCGGGGCGGGCCTCGAGCTACACCTTC. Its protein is CASGSGRASSYTF.

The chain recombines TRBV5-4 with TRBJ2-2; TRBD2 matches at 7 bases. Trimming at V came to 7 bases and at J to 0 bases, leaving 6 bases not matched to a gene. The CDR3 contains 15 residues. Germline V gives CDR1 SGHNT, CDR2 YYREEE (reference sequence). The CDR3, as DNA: TGTGCCAGCCGGATGGGAGGGACGAACACCGGGGAGCTGTTTTTT. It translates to CASRMGGTNTGELFF.

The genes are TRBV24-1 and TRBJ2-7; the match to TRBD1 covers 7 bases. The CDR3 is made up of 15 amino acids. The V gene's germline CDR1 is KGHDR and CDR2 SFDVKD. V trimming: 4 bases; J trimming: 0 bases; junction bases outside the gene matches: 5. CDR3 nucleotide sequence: TGTGCCACCAGTGACCCCCGGGACAGCTCCTACGAGCAGTACTTC. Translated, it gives CATSDPRDSSYEQYF.

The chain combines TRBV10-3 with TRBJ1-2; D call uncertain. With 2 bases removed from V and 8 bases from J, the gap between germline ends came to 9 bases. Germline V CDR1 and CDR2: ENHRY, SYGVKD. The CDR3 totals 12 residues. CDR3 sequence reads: CAISEPGEGYTF. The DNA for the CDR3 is TGTGCCATCAGTGAGCCCGGGGAGGGCTACACCTTC.

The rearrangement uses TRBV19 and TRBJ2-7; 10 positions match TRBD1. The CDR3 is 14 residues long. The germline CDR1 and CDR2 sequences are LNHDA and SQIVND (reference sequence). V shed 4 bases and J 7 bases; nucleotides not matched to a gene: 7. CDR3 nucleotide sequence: TGTGCCAGTAGTACCCGGGACAGGGGTAAGGAGCAGTACTTC. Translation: CASSTRDRGKEQYF.

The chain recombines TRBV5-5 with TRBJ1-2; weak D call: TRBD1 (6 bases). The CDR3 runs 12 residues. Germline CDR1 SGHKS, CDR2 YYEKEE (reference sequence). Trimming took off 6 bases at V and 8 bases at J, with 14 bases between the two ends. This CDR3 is CASTLDRSGYTF. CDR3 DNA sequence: TGTGCCAGCACCCTCGACAGGTCCGGCTACACCTTC.

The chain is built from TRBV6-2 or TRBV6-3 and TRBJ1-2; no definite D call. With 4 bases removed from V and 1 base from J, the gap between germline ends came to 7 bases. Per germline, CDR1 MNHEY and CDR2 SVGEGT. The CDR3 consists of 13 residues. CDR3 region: CASSSDVNYGYTF. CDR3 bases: TGTGCCAGCAGTTCGGACGTTAACTATGGCTACACCTTC.

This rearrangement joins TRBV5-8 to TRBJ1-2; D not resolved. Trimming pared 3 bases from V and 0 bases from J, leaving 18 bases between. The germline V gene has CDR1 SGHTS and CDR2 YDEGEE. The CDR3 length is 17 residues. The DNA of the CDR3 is TGTGCCAGCAGCTCTCCGCCGGGCGTGAGGACTAACTATGGCTACACCTTC. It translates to CASSSPPGVRTNYGYTF.

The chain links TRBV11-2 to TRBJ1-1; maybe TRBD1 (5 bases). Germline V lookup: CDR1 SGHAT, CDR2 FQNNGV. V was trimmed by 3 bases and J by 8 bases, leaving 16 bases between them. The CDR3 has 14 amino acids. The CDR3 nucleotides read TGTGCCAGCAGCTTGTCGTGGCGTGAGGGGGAAGCTTTCTTT. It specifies CASSLSWREGEAFF.

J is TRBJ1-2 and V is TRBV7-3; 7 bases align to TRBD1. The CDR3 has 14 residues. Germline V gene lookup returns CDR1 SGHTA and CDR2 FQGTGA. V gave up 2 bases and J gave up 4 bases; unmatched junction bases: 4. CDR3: CASSLQGGPYGYTF. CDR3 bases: TGTGCCAGCAGCTTACAGGGGGGCCCCTATGGCTACACCTTC.

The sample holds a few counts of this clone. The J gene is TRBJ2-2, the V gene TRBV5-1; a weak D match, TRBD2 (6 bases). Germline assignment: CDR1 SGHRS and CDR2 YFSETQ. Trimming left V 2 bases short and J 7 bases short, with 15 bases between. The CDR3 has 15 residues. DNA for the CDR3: TGCGCCAGCAGCTTCGGCGGGACCGGGGGCGGGGAGCTGTTTTTT. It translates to CASSFGGTGGGELFF.

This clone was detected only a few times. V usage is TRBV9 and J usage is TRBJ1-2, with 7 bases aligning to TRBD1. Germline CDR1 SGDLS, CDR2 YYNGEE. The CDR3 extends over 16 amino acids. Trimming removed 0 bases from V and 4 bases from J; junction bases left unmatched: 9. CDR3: CASSVADRAGSYGYTF. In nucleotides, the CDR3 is TGTGCCAGCAGCGTAGCCGACAGGGCGGGTAGCTATGGCTACACCTTC. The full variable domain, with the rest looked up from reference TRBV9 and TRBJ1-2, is DSGVTQTPKHLITATGQRVTLRCSPRSGDLSVYWYQQSLDQGLQFLIQYYNGEERAKGNILERFSAQQFPDLHSELNLSSLELGDSALYFCASSVADRAGSYGYTFGSGTRLTVV.

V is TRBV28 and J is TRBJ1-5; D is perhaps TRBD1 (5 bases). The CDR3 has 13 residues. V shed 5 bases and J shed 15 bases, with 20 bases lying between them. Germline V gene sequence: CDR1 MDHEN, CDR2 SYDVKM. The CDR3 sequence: CASSPVSRVVWHF. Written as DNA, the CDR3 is TGTGCCAGCAGTCCGGTCTCCAGGGTGGTTTGGCATTTT.

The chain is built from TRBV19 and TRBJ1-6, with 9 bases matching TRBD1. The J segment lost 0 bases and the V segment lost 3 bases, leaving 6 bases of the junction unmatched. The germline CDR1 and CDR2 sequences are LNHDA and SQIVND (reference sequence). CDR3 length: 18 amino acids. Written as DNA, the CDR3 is TGTGCCAGTAGTATCGTAGGACAGGGGAGCTCCTATAATTCACCCCTCCACTTT. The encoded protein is CASSIVGQGSSYNSPLHF.

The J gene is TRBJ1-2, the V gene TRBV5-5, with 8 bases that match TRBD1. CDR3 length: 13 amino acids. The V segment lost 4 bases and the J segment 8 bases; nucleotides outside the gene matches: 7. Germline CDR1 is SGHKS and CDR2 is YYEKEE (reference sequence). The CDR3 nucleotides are TGTGCCAGCAGCGAATGGACAGGGCGCGGCTACACCTTC. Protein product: CASSEWTGRGYTF.

The CDR3 DNA sequence: TGTGCCAGCAGTGATCTCTATGGCTACACCTTC. This translates into CASSDLYGYTF. The chain employs TRBV6-4 and TRBJ1-2; D is unresolved. This CDR3 has 11 amino acids. Germline CDR1 MRHNA, CDR2 SNTAGT. The V end was cut by 3 bases, the J end by 4 bases, with 3 bases between.

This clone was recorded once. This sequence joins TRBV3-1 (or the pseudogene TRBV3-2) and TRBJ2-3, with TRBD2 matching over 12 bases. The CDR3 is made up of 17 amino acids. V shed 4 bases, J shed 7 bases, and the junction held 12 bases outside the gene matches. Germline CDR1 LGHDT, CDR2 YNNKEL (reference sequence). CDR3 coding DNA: TGTGCCAGCAGCCCAAGACGGACTAGCGGGGCTATATATACGCAGTATTTT. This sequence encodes CASSPRRTSGAIYTQYF.

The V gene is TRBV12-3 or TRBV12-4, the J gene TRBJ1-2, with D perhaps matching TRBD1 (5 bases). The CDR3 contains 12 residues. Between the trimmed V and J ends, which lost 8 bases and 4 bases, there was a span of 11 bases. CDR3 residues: CASHDSLYGYTF. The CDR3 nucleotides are TGTGCCAGCCACGACAGCCTCTATGGCTACACCTTC.

The CDR3 nucleotides are TGTGCCAGCTCACCAGTTGGGGAGACCCAGTACTTC. Its protein is CASSPVGETQYF. This chain connects TRBV18 to TRBJ2-5; no reliable D call. Germline assignment: CDR1 KGHSH and CDR2 LQKENI. This CDR3 has 12 amino acids. Trimming took off 2 bases at V and 5 bases at J, with 6 bases between the two ends.

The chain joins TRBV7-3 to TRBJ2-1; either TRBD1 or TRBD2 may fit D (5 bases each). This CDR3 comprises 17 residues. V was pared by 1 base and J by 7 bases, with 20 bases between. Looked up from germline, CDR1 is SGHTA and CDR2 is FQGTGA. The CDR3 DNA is TGTGCCAGCAGCTTAAGAAGAAGCCGGGACGGCTCGAATGAGCAGTTCTTC. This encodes CASSLRRSRDGSNEQFF.